This record looks at one T cell receptor beta chain sequence and its context. Its antigen is unknown. The record originates from a study of T cell responses to AZD1222 COVID-19 vaccine. Points from the study as a whole: Just six people given AZD1222 tested seropositive at baseline. Clonal diversity was possibly underestimated, and the donors were mostly white British, with more females.

Here immunoSEQ multiplex PCR was the method, and the copy in TCRdb shows in-frame clones only, minus some. Of some 140,000 clones in the sample, over 80% were seen once. The receptor comes from an adult who received the AZD1222 COVID-19 vaccine. Sequencing was performed on peripheral blood, taken 28 days after the second AZD1222 dose.

The CDR3 spells CASSFSGQGFSYNSPLHF. CDR3 in DNA: TGTGCCAGCAGTTTTTCGGGACAGGGATTTTCCTATAATTCACCCCTCCACTTT. The J gene is TRBJ1-6, the V gene TRBV27; 9 bases are shared with TRBD1. There are 18 residues in the CDR3. V lost 3 bases and J lost 1; bases outside the gene matches: 7. Germline lookup yields CDR1 MNHEY and CDR2 SMNVEV (reference sequence).